Shown below are 31 T cell receptor beta chains from a single sample sequenced in a study of human T cells and chemical hapten exposure. TCRdb reprocessed the RACE reads with MiXCR, giving one entry per CDR3 protein. The sample holds more than 85,000 distinct CDR3 sequences, approximately 10% seen once. Time point meaning: patch test 2, 6 weeks after DPC sensitization. Specified treatment: therapeutic diphenylcyclopropenone sensitization with weekly scalp DPC. The sequenced sample was whole blood, obtained in connection with sensitization to the hapten diphenylcyclopropenone (DPC). All receptors derive from a man aged 40-50 years with alopecia areata. Some clones in this sample may be carry-over from other donors' samples.

This clonotype has just a few counts. The gene calls are TRBV18 and TRBJ1-5, with 7 bases matching TRBD1. The CDR3 sequence is 14 residues long. Germline CDR1 is KGHSH and CDR2 is LQKENI. J gave up 1 base and V 3 bases, and 0 bases lay outside the gene matches. The CDR3: CASSPGQSNQPQHF. CDR3 nucleotide sequence: TGTGCCAGCTCACCGGGACAGAGCAATCAGCCCCAGCATTTT. Full variable domain (missing parts from reference TRBV18 and TRBJ1-5): NAGVMQNPRHLVRRRGQEARLRCSPMKGHSHVYWYRQLPEEGLKFMVYLQKENIIDESGMPKERFSAEFPKEGPSILRIQQVVRGDSAAYFCASSPGQSNQPQHFGDGTRLSIL.

The chain employs TRBV6-2 or TRBV6-3 and TRBJ2-2; tentative D call: TRBD2 (5 bases). The V gene lost 6 bases and the J gene lost 0 bases, with 8 bases spanning the gap. Germline lookup yields CDR1 MNHEY and CDR2 SVGEGT. The CDR3 has 14 amino acids. This CDR3 reads CASRTGTNTGELFF. The CDR3 DNA sequence: TGTGCCAGCAGAACGGGGACGAACACCGGGGAGCTGTTTTTT.

This clonotype was observed a few times. CDR3 sequence reads: CASSRPGLAANTGELFF. The CDR3 DNA reads as TGTGCCAGCAGCCGACCGGGACTAGCGGCGAACACCGGGGAGCTGTTTTTT. V is TRBV14 and J is TRBJ2-2; 11 bases are a match to TRBD2. Losses at the gene ends were 4 bases for V and 0 bases for J; bases not matched to a gene: 4. Germline CDR1 and CDR2: SGHDN and FVKESK. This CDR3 comprises 17 residues.

This clonotype was seen a handful of times. The CDR3 DNA sequence: TGCGCCAGCAGCTTTTTCCTGAGCAGGTCGTCTGGAAACACCATATATTTT. This gives the protein CASSFFLSRSSGNTIYF. The V gene is TRBV5-1, the J gene TRBJ1-3, with D unresolved. Germline V gene lookup returns CDR1 SGHRS and CDR2 YFSETQ. The CDR3 covers 17 residues. Trimming removed 2 bases from V and 1 base from J, with 16 bases in between.

The gene calls are TRBV19 and TRBJ2-1; 16 bases are shared with TRBD2. The germline V gene has CDR1 LNHDA and CDR2 SQIVND (reference sequence). V lost 5 bases and J lost 5; bases outside the gene matches: 3. The CDR3 totals 16 residues. The CDR3 spells CASSAGLAGGNNEQFF. DNA of the CDR3: TGTGCCAGTAGTGCGGGACTAGCGGGAGGGAACAATGAGCAGTTCTTC.

This chain joins TRBV30 and TRBJ2-1, with 11 bases matching TRBD2. The CDR3 extends over 15 amino acids. Per germline, CDR1 GTSNPN and CDR2 SVGIG (reference sequence). V shed 2 bases and J 4 bases; nucleotides not matched to a gene: 4. In DNA form, the CDR3 reads TGTGCCTGGAGTCTTAGCGGGAGGGAGTACAATGAGCAGTTCTTC. Translation gives CAWSLSGREYNEQFF. The full variable domain, its missing parts supplied by reference TRBV30 and TRBJ2-1, is SQTIHQWPATLVQPVGSPLSLECTVEGTSNPNLYWYRQAAGRGLQLLFYSVGIGQISSEVPQNLSASRPQDRQFILSSKKLLLSDSGFYLCAWSLSGREYNEQFFGPGTRLTVL.

The J gene is TRBJ1-6, the V gene TRBV6-5; D unclear. The germline gives CDR1 MNHEY, CDR2 SVGAGI. Trimming shortened V by 2 bases and J by 7 bases, and 12 bases separated the two germline ends. The CDR3 runs to 15 residues. CDR3 DNA sequence: TGTGCCAGCAGTTACCAACATCCCCCAAATTCACCCCTCCACTTT. Its protein product is CASSYQHPPNSPLHF.

The chain carries TRBV28 and TRBJ2-4; no definite D call. The V gene's germline CDR1 is MDHEN and CDR2 SYDVKM. The ends were cut back, 4 bases at V and 6 bases at J, with 7 bases in the middle. This CDR3 is 12 amino acids long. The CDR3 loop reads CASSSPTNIQYF. The CDR3 DNA is TGTGCCAGCAGTTCCCCAACAAACATTCAGTACTTC.

The chain joins TRBV13 to TRBJ2-1; 10 bases line up with TRBD2. With 5 bases clipped from V and 7 bases from J, the junction kept 14 bases outside the gene matches. The CDR3 contains 17 residues. Germline CDR1 PRHDT, CDR2 FYEKMQ (reference sequence). CDR3: CASSGAQGLAISNEQFF. In DNA, the CDR3 is TGTGCCAGCAGCGGGGCTCAGGGACTAGCGATTTCTAATGAGCAGTTCTTC.

This clonotype was recorded at least ten times. The V call is TRBV20-1, the J call TRBJ2-7; TRBD2 agrees at 7 bases. Germline CDR1 and CDR2: DFQATT and SNEGSKA (reference sequence). CDR3 size: 15 residues. Trimming at V came to 0 bases and at J to 0 bases, leaving 5 bases not matched to a gene. Written as DNA, the CDR3 is TGCAGTGCTAGAGATTCCCGGGACTACTCCTACGAGCAGTACTTC. Its translation is CSARDSRDYSYEQYF.

The chain couples TRBV5-1 to TRBJ1-5, with D possibly matching TRBD1 (5 bases). CDR1 is SGHRS, CDR2 YFSETQ, per germline. Deletions cut 2 bases from V and 7 bases from J, with 13 bases between. This CDR3 is built from 14 residues. The CDR3 region is CASSFEGAGQPQHF. The CDR3 DNA reads TGCGCCAGCAGCTTCGAAGGGGCTGGACAGCCCCAGCATTTT.

V usage is TRBV6-2 or TRBV6-3 and J usage is TRBJ2-7, with D possibly being TRBD2 (5 bases). Germline assignment: CDR1 MNHEY and CDR2 SVGEGT. The ends were cut back, 6 bases at V and 2 bases at J, with 11 bases in the middle. This CDR3 contains 13 residues. The CDR3 loop reads CASRPSGTYEQYV. The CDR3, as DNA: TGTGCCAGCAGACCCAGCGGAACCTACGAGCAGTACGTC.

This sequence joins TRBV19 and TRBJ2-1; 8 positions match TRBD2. The CDR3 totals 13 residues. Looked up from germline, CDR1 is LNHDA and CDR2 is SQIVND (reference sequence). V gave up 3 bases and J gave up 11 bases; unmatched junction bases: 6. The CDR3 reads CASSISQRGKQFF. Here the CDR3 DNA reads TGTGCCAGTAGTATCTCTCAGCGGGGGAAGCAGTTCTTC.

This clonotype was detected only a few times. The rearrangement joins TRBV6-2 or TRBV6-3 to TRBJ2-1; D gene ambiguous. Germline lookup yields CDR1 MNHEY and CDR2 SVGEGT. V was shortened by 5 bases and J by 9 bases, with 14 bases between the two germline ends. The CDR3 has 13 amino acids. The CDR3 sequence is CASSNTLAGEQFF. CDR3 DNA: TGTGCCAGCAGTAACACCTTAGCCGGTGAGCAGTTCTTC.

This chain connects TRBV7-2 to TRBJ2-7; 8 bases are a match to TRBD2. Per the germline V gene, CDR1 is SGHTA and CDR2 is FQGNSA. The CDR3 has 15 amino acids. Losses at the gene ends were 6 bases for V and 5 bases for J; bases not matched to a gene: 12. CDR3 loop: CASRPPGLGLNEQYF. CDR3 bases: TGTGCCAGCAGACCGCCGGGACTAGGATTGAACGAGCAGTACTTC.

This clonotype was detected only a few times. The V gene is TRBV7-9, the J gene TRBJ2-7; D possibly uses TRBD1 or TRBD2 (5 bases each). V was clipped by 6 bases and J by 3 bases, with 18 bases between them. The CDR3 is 15 amino acids. The germline V gene encodes CDR1 SEHNR and CDR2 FQNEAQ (reference sequence). The CDR3 region has the DNA TGTGCCAGCAGTTCAGGGCCCCGCGGGTACTACGAGCAGTACTTC. Protein product: CASSSGPRGYYEQYF. The whole variable domain, filled in from reference TRBV7-9 and TRBJ2-7, reads DTGVSQNPRHKITKRGQNVTFRCDPISEHNRLYWYRQTLGQGPEFLTYFQNEAQLEKSRLLSDRFSAERPKGSFSTLEIQRTEQGDSAMYLCASSSGPRGYYEQYFGPGTRLTVT.

This clonotype was picked up many times. The DNA of the CDR3 is TGCAGTCCAAGGAGGGCCGTGACCTACGAGCAGTACGTC. Translation gives CSPRRAVTYEQYV. The rearrangement uses TRBV20-1 and TRBJ2-7; tentative D call: TRBD2 (6 bases). Trimming took 8 bases from V and 2 from J, leaving 16 bases between them. The CDR3 runs 13 residues. Germline CDR1 and CDR2: DFQATT and SNEGSKA (reference sequence).

V gene TRBV7-9 combines with J gene TRBJ2-2, with TRBD1 matching over 12 bases. The CDR3 consists of 15 residues. Germline CDR1 is SEHNR and CDR2 is FQNEAQ (reference sequence). Losses at the gene ends were 5 bases for V and 5 bases for J; bases not matched to a gene: 3. CDR3 loop: CASSGTGGITGELFF. The CDR3 coding sequence is TGTGCCAGCAGCGGGACAGGGGGCATAACCGGGGAGCTGTTTTTT.

This clonotype was found many times. The chain uses TRBV5-4 and TRBJ1-5; 9 nucleotides align to TRBD1. V lost 0 bases to trimming and J lost 4 bases; unmatched junction nucleotides: 2. From germline, CDR1 is SGHNT and CDR2 YYREEE (reference sequence). The CDR3 totals 15 residues. The CDR3 DNA follows: TGTGCCAGCAGCTTGGGGACAGGGGTTAATCAGCCCCAGCATTTT. Translated: CASSLGTGVNQPQHF.

This clonotype was observed at least ten times. V usage is TRBV15 and J usage is TRBJ2-7; D might be TRBD1 or TRBD2, each matching 5 bases. The germline V gene has CDR1 LNHNV and CDR2 YYDKDF (reference sequence). Trimming left V 0 bases short and J 6 bases short, with 12 bases between. There are 14 residues in the CDR3. The CDR3 protein is CATSRDRGASEQYV. The CDR3 DNA reads TGTGCCACCAGCAGAGATCGAGGGGCAAGCGAGCAGTACGTC.

This clonotype was counted between two and nine times. The CDR3 nucleotides read TGTGCCAGCACCACAGGACAGGGCTCCTACAATGAGCAGTTCTTC. The encoded protein is CASTTGQGSYNEQFF. The chain links TRBV28 to TRBJ2-1; 8 bases are shared with TRBD1. Germline V CDR1 and CDR2: MDHEN, SYDVKM. With V trimmed by 7 bases and J by 0 bases, 5 bases remained unmatched. The CDR3 totals 15 residues.

The chain combines TRBV20-1 with TRBJ2-2, with 7 bases lining up with TRBD2. The CDR3 is made up of 13 amino acids. Trimming took 5 bases from V and 6 from J; bases not matched to a gene: 6. CDR1 and CDR2 from the germline V gene are DFQATT and SNEGSKA (reference sequence). The CDR3 coding sequence is TGCAGTGCTTCGCGACTAGCAGCCGGGGAGCTGTTTTTT. Protein product: CSASRLAAGELFF.

In this sample, this clonotype turned up many times. V and J are TRBV28 and TRBJ1-1; weak D call: TRBD1 (6 bases). Trimming shortened V by 3 bases and J by 3 bases, and 26 bases separated the two germline ends. In germline, CDR1 is MDHEN, CDR2 SYDVKM. The CDR3 totals 19 residues. This CDR3 reads CASSFPKWPGELYHTEAFF. The CDR3 region has the DNA TGTGCCAGCAGTTTCCCCAAATGGCCAGGGGAACTTTACCACACTGAAGCTTTCTTT.

This clonotype was seen many times. The V call is TRBV5-5, the J call TRBJ2-7; 7 bases are a match to TRBD2. Germline CDR1 reads SGHKS; CDR2 reads YYEKEE (reference sequence). This CDR3 is 15 amino acids long. J lost 6 bases, V lost 0 bases, and 9 bases had no gene match. The CDR3 is CASSLDWGGRSEQYV. The CDR3 region has the DNA TGTGCCAGCAGCTTGGATTGGGGGGGACGATCCGAGCAGTACGTC.

The chain combines TRBV29-1 with TRBJ2-6, with unresolved D. The CDR3 runs to 16 residues. Trimming shortened V by 0 bases and J by 3 bases, and 12 bases separated the two germline ends. Germline V gene sequence: CDR1 SQVTM, CDR2 ANQGSEA. The CDR3 nucleotides are TGCAGCGTTGAAGATTGGGAACTAAGTGGGGCCAACGTCCTGACTTTC. Encoded protein: CSVEDWELSGANVLTF.

About this clonotype: The junction departs from germline at one end; a sequencing error may be responsible. The CDR3 is CASSYDQGYEKYF. In DNA, the CDR3 is TGTGCCAGCAGTTACGATCAGGGGTACGAGAAGTACTTC. The genes are TRBV6-5 and TRBJ2-7; tentative D call: TRBD1 (6 bases). CDR1 and CDR2 from the germline V gene are MNHEY and SVGAGI. The CDR3 is made up of 13 amino acids.

This clonotype was counted ten times or more. This chain connects TRBV7-9 to TRBJ2-5; D not resolved. The V gene's germline CDR1 is SEHNR and CDR2 FQNEAQ (reference sequence). The length of the CDR3 is 14 residues. The V gene lost 5 bases and the J gene lost 4 bases, with 14 bases spanning the gap. The CDR3 is CASSLRARGETQYF. In nucleotides, the CDR3 is TGTGCCAGCAGCCTCCGGGCGAGAGGAGAGACCCAGTACTTC.

Many counts were recorded for this clonotype. J is TRBJ1-1 and V is TRBV29-1; D is unclear. CDR3 length equals 13 residues. The V end was cut by 7 bases, the J end by 1 base, with 13 bases between. CDR1 SQVTM and CDR2 ANQGSEA come from the germline V gene. The CDR3 sequence: CSAPAGPNTEAFF. The CDR3 bases are TGCAGCGCCCCGGCCGGACCGAACACTGAAGCTTTCTTT.

V is TRBV6-1 and J is TRBJ2-2, with TRBD2 as a possible D gene (5 bases). This CDR3 is 14 amino acids long. The germline gives CDR1 MNHNS, CDR2 SASEGT. V was pared by 1 base and J by 7 bases, with 10 bases between. For the CDR3, the DNA is TGTGCCAGCAGTGAAGTCGGAGGCCACGGGGAGCTGTTTTTT. Its translation is CASSEVGGHGELFF.

The chain combines TRBV2 with TRBJ2-1, with TRBD1 matching over 7 bases. V lost 7 bases and J lost 6; bases outside the gene matches: 0. The germline V gene has CDR1 SNHLY and CDR2 FYNNEI. The CDR3 totals 11 residues. As DNA, the CDR3 is TGTGCCAGCAACAGGGGCAATGAGCAGTTCTTC. Protein product: CASNRGNEQFF.

This clonotype appeared a few times. J is TRBJ2-1 and V is TRBV19; tentatively, D is TRBD2 (7 bases). This CDR3 comprises 16 residues. Trimming removed 1 base from V and 1 base from J, with 11 bases in between. CDR1 and CDR2 from the germline V gene are LNHDA and SQIVND (reference sequence). CDR3 bases: TGTGCCAGTAGTATAGCCGGGGGGCATTCCTACAATGAGCAGTTCTTC. This sequence encodes CASSIAGGHSYNEQFF.